Reported below is one T cell receptor (beta chain). Its specific antigen is unknown. No base quality values were provided; no much bigger clone lies one nucleotide off. This record belongs to a study of OX40 agonist ivuxolimab in advanced cancers. Regarding the research as a whole: Ivuxolimab was a fully human IgG2 agonistic monoclonal antibody targeting the costimulatory receptor OX40 (CD134). Partial responses occurred in three dose-escalation patients: two with cutaneous melanoma and one with hepatocellular carcinoma. The purpose of peripheral TCRbeta sequencing was to test whether ivuxolimab changed TCR sequence diversity and led to clonal T-cell expansion. Prior anti-PD-1, anti-PD-L1 or anti-CTLA-4 therapy was permitted, and about two fifths of dose-escalation patients had received checkpoint inhibitors. In the dose-escalation cohort, 82.7% of patients were male, and the mean age was around 60 years, with a range of 23 to 79. The paper describes the monotherapy dose-escalation part (N ≈ 51 patients) of the phase I trial of ivuxolimab. Intravenous ivuxolimab was administered to patients every 2 weeks at six dose levels: 0.01, 0.1, 0.3, 1.5, 3 and 10 mg/kg. Of the approximately 53 patients in dose escalation, about 20 had hepatocellular carcinoma, about 15 had melanoma, 9 had renal cell carcinoma and 9 had head and neck cancer. Beyond this particular receptor, the publication reports: Low levels of normalized T-cell clonal expansion were also seen in some patients who did not respond. The antigen specificity of the clonally expanded peripheral T cells was not determined. At doses of 0.1 to 3.0 mg/kg, clonal expansion of both CD4+ and CD8+ blood T cells was observed from baseline to week 6. After ivuxolimab, more expanded clones were found on average in CD8+ T cells than in CD4+ T cells. Partial responders in the 0.1-3.0 mg/kg groups had among the lowest normalized peripheral clonal expansion, especially among CD8+ T cells.

The trial excluded patients who had a history of autoimmune disease or were on systemic immunosuppression. Peripheral blood for TCR sequencing was drawn from every dose cohort at baseline, at cycle 4 day 1 and at cycle 7 day 1. The samples were drawn from a first-in-human, open-label, multicenter phase I dose-escalation trial of ivuxolimab. Adults with locally advanced or metastatic melanoma, renal cell carcinoma, hepatocellular carcinoma or head and neck squamous cell carcinoma were enrolled in the trial. Before TCR sequencing, CD4+ T cells and CD8+ T cells from peripheral blood were sorted into separate populations. Genomic DNA was extracted from sorted cells for sequencing of the TCRbeta CDR3 region. The immunoSEQ Assay was used for sequencing of TCRbeta CDR3 regions. In its TCRdb copy, this immuneACCESS table keeps in-frame sequences only and misses some clones. Where compared with another copy, unresolved V genes explain less than half of these, and the others have no known cause. The sample includes about 48,000 clones, with roughly nine tenths observed a single time. The ten largest clones represent approximately 10% of the sample.

Including cysteine and phenylalanine, the CDR3 has 16 amino acids. Only the CDR3 DNA is retained, 48 bases long and in frame from the first base. Trimming leaves V shorter by 2 bases and J shorter by 3 bases, with the junction holding 8 bases beyond the gene matches. Looking up the germline V gene yields CDR1 MDHEN and CDR2 SYDVKM. Sequences were derived from CD4+ or CD8+ T cells sorted from blood, sampled in a trial of the OX40 agonist ivuxolimab. The receptor's source is an adult with an advanced solid tumor such as melanoma, head and neck, liver or kidney cancer. The chain was built from TRBV28 and TRBJ2-7; TRBD2 aligns with 9 central bases. The CDR3 region: CASSLAGGTAYYEQYF. The bases read TGTGCCAGCAGTTTAGCGGGAGGGACGGCCTACTACGAGCAGTACTTC.